The T cell receptor (beta chain) under discussion was sequenced for a study of T cells in Graves' hyperthyroidism and ophthalmopathy. Newly diagnosed hyperthyroidism patients aged 18 to 65 years had disease lasting under 2 months. The TCR beta CDR3 regions underwent amplification using RNA transcripts as the source. The study used the HTBI primer set for a first-round RT-PCR of the TCR CDR3. Each CDR3 protein gets one entry after TCRdb re-called the multiplex PCR reads with MiXCR. The sample lists roughly 720,000 distinct CDR3 sequences, 15% to 20% occurring once. J gave up 2 bases and V 7 bases, and 5 bases lay outside the gene matches. Per germline, CDR1 MNHNS and CDR2 SASEGT. CDR3 length equals 14 residues.

The origin of this receptor is a man between 45 and 60 years old with Graves' hyperthyroidism. Sequencing used blood. The gene calls are TRBV6-1 and TRBJ2-4; 7 bases line up with TRBD2. Here the CDR3 reads CASKSGGTKNIQYF. CDR3 bases: TGTGCCAGCAAGTCGGGGGGTACCAAAAACATTCAGTACTTC.